Listed below are T cell receptor beta chains from one sample, sequenced in a study of T cells in Graves' hyperthyroidism and ophthalmopathy. TCRdb ran MiXCR on the multiplex PCR reads and lists one entry per CDR3 protein. Here the sample spans about 530,000 distinct CDR3 sequences, about 15% being singletons. Sequencing was carried out using blood. Source of these receptors: a woman aged 18 to 35 with Graves' ophthalmopathy. Each CDR3 is given with its conserved first and last residue. The D gene is left open where the match is weak. Rows may omit the clone size; those that give it use once, few, many or a size class.

v_gene: TRBV11-2; j_gene: TRBJ1-1; abundance: NA; d_gene: NA; CDR3aa: CASSPGGWGGTEAFF; CDR3nt: TGTGCCAGCAGCCCCGGGGGCTGGGGAGGAACTGAAGCTTTCTTT
v_gene: TRBV20-1; j_gene: TRBJ2-1; abundance: many; d_gene: NA; CDR3aa: CSTAEENEQFF; CDR3nt: TGCAGTACGGCAGAGGAGAATGAGCAGTTCTTC
v_gene: TRBV19; j_gene: TRBJ1-1; abundance: NA; d_gene: TRBD1; CDR3aa: CASSMPQGSGTEAFF; CDR3nt: TGTGCCAGTAGTATGCCACAGGGGTCAGGGACTGAAGCTTTCTTT
v_gene: TRBV6-1; j_gene: TRBJ2-1; abundance: NA; d_gene: NA; CDR3aa: CASSELGVIPQLSNNEQFF; CDR3nt: TGTGCCAGCAGTGAATTGGGGGTCATCCCGCAACTCTCCAACAATGAGCAGTTCTTC
v_gene: TRBV6-4; j_gene: TRBJ1-1; abundance: NA; d_gene: NA; CDR3aa: CASSPDSGTEAFF; CDR3nt: TGTGCCAGCAGCCCCGACTCGGGTACTGAAGCTTTCTTT
v_gene: TRBV27; j_gene: TRBJ1-2; abundance: many; d_gene: TRBD1; CDR3aa: CASSSGTGLYNGYTF; CDR3nt: TGTGCCAGCAGTTCCGGGACAGGGCTGTATAATGGCTACACCTTC
v_gene: TRBV25-1; j_gene: TRBJ1-5; abundance: NA; d_gene: NA; CDR3aa: CASSWRDRNQPQHF; CDR3nt: TGTGCCAGCAGTTGGAGGGACCGCAATCAGCCCCAGCATTTT
v_gene: TRBV9; j_gene: TRBJ2-3; abundance: many; d_gene: TRBD2; CDR3aa: CASSVSVSGGQITDTQYF; CDR3nt: TGTGCCAGCAGCGTAAGTGTTAGCGGGGGCCAAATCACAGATACGCAGTATTTT
v_gene: TRBV6-1; j_gene: TRBJ2-7; abundance: many; d_gene: NA; CDR3aa: CASSGWSTYEQYF; CDR3nt: TGTGCCAGCAGTGGATGGAGCACCTACGAGCAGTACTTC
v_gene: TRBV2; j_gene: TRBJ1-2; abundance: many; d_gene: NA; CDR3aa: CASYLGGGYTF; CDR3nt: TGTGCCAGCTACCTGGGAGGTGGCTACACCTTC
v_gene: TRBV12-3/TRBV12-4; j_gene: TRBJ2-7; abundance: many; d_gene: TRBD1; CDR3aa: CASSLSLKTTGGYEQYF; CDR3nt: TGTGCCAGCAGTTTAAGCCTAAAAACGACAGGGGGGTACGAGCAGTACTTC
v_gene: TRBV9; j_gene: TRBJ2-7; abundance: NA; d_gene: NA; CDR3aa: CASSVAGSNYEQYF; CDR3nt: TGTGCCAGCAGCGTGGCAGGGTCGAACTACGAGCAGTACTTC
v_gene: TRBV7-2; j_gene: TRBJ2-1; abundance: many; d_gene: NA; CDR3aa: CASSLAPMAVGNEQFF; CDR3nt: TGTGCCAGCAGCTTAGCGCCTATGGCCGTGGGCAATGAGCAGTTCTTC
v_gene: TRBV12-3/TRBV12-4; j_gene: TRBJ1-5; abundance: few; d_gene: NA; CDR3aa: CASSFGTPDGGNQPQHF; CDR3nt: TGTGCCAGCAGTTTTGGCACTCCCGATGGGGGCAATCAGCCCCAGCATTTT
v_gene: TRBV10-3; j_gene: TRBJ2-3; abundance: NA; d_gene: TRBD2; CDR3aa: CAISQREGPDTQYF; CDR3nt: TGTGCCATCAGTCAGCGGGAGGGCCCAGATACGCAGTATTTT
v_gene: TRBV7-2; j_gene: TRBJ2-7; abundance: many; d_gene: NA; CDR3aa: CASSSPSSYEQYF; CDR3nt: TGTGCCAGCAGCTCACCTAGCAGCTACGAGCAGTACTTC
v_gene: TRBV5-1; j_gene: TRBJ2-5; abundance: NA; d_gene: NA; CDR3aa: CASSLTGQLETQYF; CDR3nt: TGCGCCAGCAGCCTGACAGGACAGCTAGAGACCCAGTACTTC
v_gene: TRBV25-1; j_gene: TRBJ2-1; abundance: few; d_gene: TRBD2; CDR3aa: CASSELGEGVYEQFF; CDR3nt: TGTGCCAGCAGTGAATTGGGGGAGGGAGTGTACGAGCAGTTCTTC
v_gene: TRBV7-9; j_gene: TRBJ2-5; abundance: few; d_gene: NA; CDR3aa: CASSWGGGQETQYF; CDR3nt: TGTGCCAGCAGCTGGGGTGGCGGTCAAGAGACCCAGTACTTC
v_gene: TRBV4-2; j_gene: TRBJ2-1; abundance: NA; d_gene: TRBD2; CDR3aa: CASSHYGVRSGSMSSYNEQFF; CDR3nt: TGTGCCAGCAGCCATTACGGGGTCCGTAGCGGGAGTATGAGCTCCTACAATGAGCAGTTCTTC
v_gene: TRBV11-2; j_gene: TRBJ2-1; abundance: NA; d_gene: TRBD2; CDR3aa: CASSSPGLASFNEQFF; CDR3nt: TGTGCCAGCAGCAGCCCGGGACTAGCTAGTTTCAATGAGCAGTTCTTC
v_gene: TRBV7-8; j_gene: TRBJ2-7; abundance: many; d_gene: NA; CDR3aa: CASSSGNDYEQYF; CDR3nt: TGTGCCAGCAGCTCCGGGAACGACTACGAGCAGTACTTC
v_gene: TRBV5-1; j_gene: TRBJ2-1; abundance: few; d_gene: NA; CDR3aa: CASSLADSHNEQFF; CDR3nt: TGCGCCAGCAGCTTGGCCGACAGCCACAATGAGCAGTTCTTC
v_gene: TRBV5-1; j_gene: TRBJ2-5; abundance: NA; d_gene: NA; CDR3aa: CASSDGVQETQYF; CDR3nt: TGCGCCAGCAGCGATGGGGTGCAAGAGACCCAGTACTTC
v_gene: TRBV6-1; j_gene: TRBJ1-6; abundance: NA; d_gene: TRBD1; CDR3aa: CASSELDRNSPLHF; CDR3nt: TGTGCCAGCAGTGAACTGGACAGGAATTCACCCCTCCACTTT
v_gene: TRBV30; j_gene: TRBJ2-5; abundance: many; d_gene: TRBD2; CDR3aa: CAFSGGAEETQYF; CDR3nt: TGTGCCTTTAGCGGGGGGGCCGAAGAGACCCAGTACTTC
v_gene: TRBV27; j_gene: TRBJ1-5; abundance: many; d_gene: NA; CDR3aa: CASSSWLGQPQHF; CDR3nt: TGTGCCAGCAGTTCCTGGCTGGGTCAGCCCCAGCATTTT
v_gene: TRBV27; j_gene: TRBJ2-2; abundance: NA; d_gene: NA; CDR3aa: CASSLEADFLNTGELFF; CDR3nt: TGTGCCAGCAGTTTAGAGGCAGACTTTCTGAACACCGGGGAGCTGTTTTTT
v_gene: TRBV19; j_gene: TRBJ1-1; abundance: few; d_gene: NA; CDR3aa: CASSLRQALGGNTEAFF; CDR3nt: TGTGCCAGTAGTTTAAGACAGGCCCTAGGGGGGAACACTGAAGCTTTCTTT
v_gene: TRBV12-3/TRBV12-4; j_gene: TRBJ2-7; abundance: many; d_gene: TRBD1; CDR3aa: CASSRQGAIQYEQYF; CDR3nt: TGTGCCAGCAGCCGACAGGGGGCGATTCAATACGAGCAGTACTTC
v_gene: TRBV20-1; j_gene: TRBJ2-2; abundance: few; d_gene: NA; CDR3aa: CSARGLVPGELFF; CDR3nt: TGCAGTGCTAGAGGACTAGTCCCCGGGGAGCTGTTTTTT
v_gene: TRBV3-1; j_gene: TRBJ2-5; abundance: NA; d_gene: TRBD1; CDR3aa: CASSQVTGGAGETQYF; CDR3nt: TGTGCCAGCAGCCAAGTTACAGGGGGCGCCGGGGAGACCCAGTACTTC
v_gene: TRBV9; j_gene: TRBJ2-5; abundance: few; d_gene: TRBD2; CDR3aa: CASSASTSGGAQETQYF; CDR3nt: TGTGCCAGCAGCGCCTCGACTAGCGGGGGGGCTCAAGAGACCCAGTACTTC
v_gene: TRBV11-2; j_gene: TRBJ2-1; abundance: NA; d_gene: TRBD2; CDR3aa: CASSLKPPSSGIAYNEQFF; CDR3nt: TGTGCCAGCAGCTTAAAACCCCCATCTAGCGGGATAGCCTACAATGAGCAGTTCTTC
v_gene: TRBV2; j_gene: TRBJ1-3; abundance: few; d_gene: NA; CDR3aa: CASSESGYGNTIYF; CDR3nt: TGTGCCAGCAGTGAATCGGGGTACGGAAACACCATATATTTT
v_gene: TRBV7-2; j_gene: TRBJ2-3; abundance: NA; d_gene: NA; CDR3aa: CANSPDTDTQYF; CDR3nt: TGTGCCAACAGCCCCGACACAGATACGCAGTATTTT
v_gene: TRBV5-1; j_gene: TRBJ1-1; abundance: NA; d_gene: NA; CDR3aa: CASSSGRMDTEAFF; CDR3nt: TGCGCCAGCAGTAGTGGACGGATGGACACTGAAGCTTTCTTT
v_gene: TRBV12-3/TRBV12-4; j_gene: TRBJ2-2; abundance: NA; d_gene: NA; CDR3aa: CASSRGAGTGELFF; CDR3nt: TGTGCCAGCAGCAGGGGGGCTGGCACCGGGGAGCTGTTTTTT
v_gene: TRBV10-3; j_gene: TRBJ1-2; abundance: NA; d_gene: NA; CDR3aa: CAISDRGSAEGYTF; CDR3nt: TGTGCCATCAGTGACAGGGGATCCGCAGAAGGCTACACCTTC
v_gene: TRBV7-3; j_gene: TRBJ2-6; abundance: NA; d_gene: TRBD2; CDR3aa: CASSSDFGGTGANVLTF; CDR3nt: TGTGCCAGCAGCTCCGACTTCGGGGGGACTGGGGCCAACGTCCTGACTTTC
v_gene: TRBV27; j_gene: TRBJ1-5; abundance: NA; d_gene: NA; CDR3aa: CASSYARNQPQHF; CDR3nt: TGTGCCAGCAGTTACGCTCGCAATCAGCCCCAGCATTTT
v_gene: TRBV9; j_gene: TRBJ2-7; abundance: many; d_gene: NA; CDR3aa: CASSAQGAAYEQYF; CDR3nt: TGTGCCAGCAGCGCCCAGGGCGCGGCCTACGAGCAGTACTTC
v_gene: TRBV20-1; j_gene: TRBJ2-7; abundance: many; d_gene: NA; CDR3aa: CRGQGGGEQYF; CDR3nt: TGCAGAGGTCAGGGAGGAGGGGAGCAGTACTTC
v_gene: TRBV12-3/TRBV12-4; j_gene: TRBJ2-5; abundance: NA; d_gene: TRBD2; CDR3aa: CASSSRLAGLGETQYF; CDR3nt: TGTGCCAGCAGTTCGAGACTAGCGGGTCTTGGGGAGACCCAGTACTTC
v_gene: TRBV7-2; j_gene: TRBJ1-4; abundance: NA; d_gene: NA; CDR3aa: CASRGGARANEKLFF; CDR3nt: TGTGCCAGCAGGGGCGGGGCGAGGGCTAATGAAAAACTGTTTTTT
v_gene: TRBV11-2; j_gene: TRBJ1-6; abundance: many; d_gene: NA; CDR3aa: CASSRNAGDNSPLHF; CDR3nt: TGTGCCAGCAGCCGGAACGCAGGGGATAATTCACCCCTCCACTTT
v_gene: TRBV11-2; j_gene: TRBJ2-2; abundance: NA; d_gene: TRBD2; CDR3aa: CASSFRGGRNTGELFF; CDR3nt: TGTGCCAGCAGCTTTCGGGGGGGCCGGAACACCGGGGAGCTGTTTTTT
v_gene: TRBV20-1; j_gene: TRBJ2-7; abundance: few; d_gene: NA; CDR3aa: CSAQRPGSSYEQYF; CDR3nt: TGCAGTGCCCAGAGGCCGGGCTCCTCCTACGAGCAGTACTTC